These T cell receptor beta chains were read from a single sample in a study of graft-versus-host responses after intestinal transplantation. Their target antigens are unknown. Using immunoSEQ multiplex PCR, the repertoire was profiled, and TCRdb retains in-frame clones only, with some absent. The sample shows 62,000 or so clones, 90% of them seen only once. The material sequenced was unstimulated CD8+ T cells sorted from spleen or lymph node cells, taken before transplant. These receptors came from a human donor who was the organ donor for an intestinal transplant. Each CDR3 is given with its conserved first and last residue. The D gene is left open where the match is weak. Size is stated for part of the rows, as once, few or many counts, or as a class when the clone is expanded.

j_gene | v_gene | abundance | d_gene | CDR3aa | CDR3nt
TRBJ1-3 | TRBV9 | . | . | CASSPLEGTRVGLSGNTIYF | TGTGCCAGCAGCCCCTTGGAAGGGACAAGGGTGGGCCTCTCTGGAAACACCATATATTTT
TRBJ2-5 | TRBV28 | . | TRBD1 | CDRQGQGEGAPKETQYF | TGTGATCGCCAAGGACAGGGAGAAGGGGCCCCAAAAGAGACCCAGTACTTC
TRBJ1-1 | TRBV30 | . | . | CAWSVEEGLVRMNTEAFF | TGTGCCTGGAGTGTTGAGGAGGGCTTGGTGAGAATGAACACTGAAGCTTTCTTT
TRBJ2-7 | TRBV5-4 | . | TRBD2 | CASSQGLVSYEQYF | TGTGCCAGCAGTCAGGGACTAGTCTCCTACGAGCAGTACTTC
TRBJ2-3 | TRBV7-8 | . | TRBD1 | CASSHDRDTDTQYF | TGTGCCAGCAGCCATGACAGGGACACAGATACGCAGTATTTT
TRBJ2-7 | TRBV30 | . | . | CAWSVTGISEQYF | TGTGCCTGGAGTGTAACAGGGATTAGTGAGCAGTACTTC
TRBJ2-7 | TRBV13 | once | TRBD2 | CASSHTNGGGYEQYF | TGTGCCAGCAGCCACACTAACGGCGGGGGTTACGAGCAGTACTTC
TRBJ2-7 | TRBV27 | . | . | CASSFQGNEQYF | TGTGCCAGCAGTTTTCAGGGAAACGAGCAGTACTTC
TRBJ2-2 | TRBV30 | . | . | CAWRKDIGGYGAGELFF | TGTGCCTGGAGGAAGGACATAGGAGGGTACGGGGCCGGGGAGCTGTTTTTT
TRBJ2-1 | TRBV4-1 | . | TRBD2 | CASSQDFASGEGEQFF | TGCGCCAGCAGCCAAGATTTTGCTAGCGGCGAGGGTGAGCAGTTCTTC
TRBJ2-3 | TRBV27 | . | TRBD2 | CASSWGLAGGADTQYF | TGTGCCAGCAGTTGGGGACTAGCGGGAGGAGCAGATACGCAGTATTTT
TRBJ2-3 | TRBV28 | . | TRBD2 | CASSLASGNADTQYF | TGTGCCAGCAGTTTAGCTAGCGGGAATGCAGATACGCAGTATTTT
TRBJ2-5 | TRBV19 | . | . | CASSPRGSETQYF | TGTGCCAGTAGTCCTAGGGGTTCAGAGACCCAGTACTTC
TRBJ2-3 | TRBV9 | . | . | CASSEQGGDTDTQYF | TGTGCCAGCAGCGAGCAGGGTGGGGATACAGATACGCAGTATTTT
TRBJ1-1 | TRBV25-1 | . | . | CASSETLGNTEAFF | TGTGCCAGCAGTGAAACCCTAGGGAACACTGAAGCTTTCTTT
TRBJ2-7 | TRBV2 | once | . | CATQPQGFYEQYF | TGTGCCACCCAACCCCAGGGTTTTTACGAGCAGTACTTC
TRBJ2-7 | TRBV27 | . | TRBD2 | CASAPREKSINYEQYF | TGTGCCAGCGCCCCGCGGGAGAAGTCCATAAACTACGAGCAGTACTTC
TRBJ2-7 | TRBV5-1 | few | TRBD2 | CASSFLAGGPYSYEQYF | TGCGCCAGCAGCTTCCTAGCGGGAGGGCCCTACTCCTACGAGCAGTACTTC
TRBJ2-7 | TRBV28 | . | TRBD1 | CASRDRDLNEQYF | TGTGCCAGCAGGGACAGGGACCTCAACGAGCAGTACTTC
TRBJ2-1 | TRBV5-6 | . | . | CASSLADREWSNEQFF | TGTGCCAGCAGCTTGGCCGATCGGGAGTGGAGCAATGAGCAGTTCTTC
TRBJ2-5 | TRBV30 | . | . | CAWKGSGETQYF | TGTGCCTGGAAAGGGAGTGGGGAGACCCAGTACTTC
TRBJ2-1 | TRBV21-1 | . | . | CASSHRTSVGHNEQFF | TGTGCCAGCAGCCACAGGACTAGTGTCGGGCACAATGAGCAGTTCTTC
TRBJ2-1 | TRBV7-9 | . | . | CASSLEATRPPMDEQFF | TGTGCCAGCAGCTTAGAGGCCACTAGACCGCCGATGGATGAGCAGTTCTTC
TRBJ2-6 | TRBV19 | . | TRBD1 | CASSIRDSQSLKEANVLTF | TGTGCCAGTAGTATACGGGACAGCCAGAGCCTTAAAGAGGCCAACGTCCTGACTTTC
TRBJ2-1 | TRBV9 | . | TRBD1 | CASSVVVGTGSGSYNEQFF | TGTGCCAGCAGCGTAGTAGTTGGGACAGGGTCGGGATCCTACAATGAGCAGTTCTTC
TRBJ2-7 | TRBV6-1 | . | . | CASSQGPFPSYEQYF | TGTGCCAGCTCACAGGGCCCCTTCCCCTCCTACGAGCAGTACTTC
TRBJ2-7 | TRBV6-5 | . | . | CASSYLKGEPQYF | TGTGCCAGCAGTTACTTAAAGGGGGAACCGCAGTACTTC